The present T cell receptor (beta chain) was sequenced within a study of human T cells and chemical hapten exposure (dated by TCRdb to 2020 to 2022). With regard to the full study: For sensitization, 2% DPC in acetone was applied to a roughly 2 cm by roughly 2 cm area of upper inner arm skin. Throughout the study period of around 25 weeks, patients also received therapeutic DPC doses to the scalp every week. Patch tests used Finn chambers with 0.01% DPC on the upper back, scored after 6 days by International Contact Dermatitis Research Group standards. The mostly female patient cohort included alopecia areata with under or over 50% scalp involvement, alopecia totalis and alopecia universalis. Libraries were pooled for sequencing, and per-sample TCR yields varied mainly because of small differences in library volumes within the pool. This study followed changes in the peripheral blood TCR repertoire in vivo during primary and secondary sensitization of alopecia patients to the hapten diphenylcyclopropenone (DPC). Patient blood was sampled pre-sensitization (week 0) and at 2, 6 and about 24 weeks after DPC sensitization. For TCR sequencing, blood came from 25 to 35 alopecia patients at anywhere from one to four time points (pre-sensitization, 2, 6 and 24 weeks).

Explained via the paper, the time point label denotes: patch test 1, 2 weeks after DPC sensitization. This sample's treatment or condition label indicates: therapeutic diphenylcyclopropenone sensitization with weekly scalp DPC. At every patch-test visit, the blood draw took place before the patch test was put on. Patients were considered eligible if aged 18 to 70, diagnosed with alopecia and deemed suitable for DPC therapy, and patients were excluded if pregnant. Unfractionated whole blood was collected in Tempus Blood RNA tubes, and total RNA was extracted from that blood. This clonotype was seen only a few times. No antigen is known for it. Base qualities are missing; no much larger clone stands one base away. The library was generated by RACE. The instrument was a NextSeq 500. Library preparation attached unique molecular identifiers to individual cDNA molecules for quantitative, reproducible TCR counting. Both TCR alpha and TCR beta chains were sequenced from each blood RNA sample. On the study's bioinformatics: The median number of TCRs per sample was some 100,000, ranging from roughly 20,000 to 690,600. V, J and CDR3 annotation of the TCR reads was carried out using the Decombinator software suite. For the PS versus PT1 abundance plots, all samples were subsampled to the same number of TCRs (28,000). Expanded TCRs were defined as absent before sensitization and observed at least eight times at the 2-week time point. Using fastp trimming at Q25 and MiXCR clonotype assembly, TCRdb reanalyzed the public sequencing data and kept in-frame beta chains. Rows with one shared CDR3 protein collapse into an entry with the most common genes and DNA. For this entry, the V and J calls and clone size follow TCRdb and not the study's own pipeline. This sample holds roughly 190,000 distinct CDR3 sequences; around 22% were observed only once. The ten largest account for about 7% of the sample.

As encoded in the germline V gene, CDR1 is SNHLY while CDR2 is FYNNEI. V is pruned by 9 bases and J by 2 bases, leaving 10 bases of the junction without a gene match. From the cysteine through the phenylalanine, the CDR3 covers 14 amino acids. Of all the DNA, just the CDR3 is kept, 42 bases in frame from base 1. What the work shows at the level of the full study, not this receptor alone: Alopecia, a presumed autoimmune disease, was present in all patients, so the immune response of the patients might differ from that of healthy individuals. DPC sensitization did not change the number of TCRs with a frequency above 1 in 1000, and there was no evidence of changes in global repertoire structure. Repeated subsampling changed both the strength of the expansion versus patch-test correlation and the threshold at which that correlation became significant. Compared with pre-sensitization or healthy control sets, expanded TCRs formed significantly more large CDR3 similarity clusters, which is consistent with antigen-driven responses. A positive correlation was found between the number of PT1 expanded TCRs and patch test score, with significance reached at thresholds 8, 16 and 32 but not 4.

The sequence joins TRBV2 to TRBJ2-7, and 7 bases in between align with TRBD2. Here the sequenced sample was whole blood, taken in connection with sensitization to the hapten diphenylcyclopropenone (DPC). The receptor was derived from a woman between 45 and 60 years old with alopecia areata. Some clones in this sample may be carry-over from other donors' samples. CDR3 protein: CASTPGTIPYEQYF. The sequence in DNA is TGTGCCAGTACTCCCGGGACTATTCCCTACGAGCAGTACTTC.